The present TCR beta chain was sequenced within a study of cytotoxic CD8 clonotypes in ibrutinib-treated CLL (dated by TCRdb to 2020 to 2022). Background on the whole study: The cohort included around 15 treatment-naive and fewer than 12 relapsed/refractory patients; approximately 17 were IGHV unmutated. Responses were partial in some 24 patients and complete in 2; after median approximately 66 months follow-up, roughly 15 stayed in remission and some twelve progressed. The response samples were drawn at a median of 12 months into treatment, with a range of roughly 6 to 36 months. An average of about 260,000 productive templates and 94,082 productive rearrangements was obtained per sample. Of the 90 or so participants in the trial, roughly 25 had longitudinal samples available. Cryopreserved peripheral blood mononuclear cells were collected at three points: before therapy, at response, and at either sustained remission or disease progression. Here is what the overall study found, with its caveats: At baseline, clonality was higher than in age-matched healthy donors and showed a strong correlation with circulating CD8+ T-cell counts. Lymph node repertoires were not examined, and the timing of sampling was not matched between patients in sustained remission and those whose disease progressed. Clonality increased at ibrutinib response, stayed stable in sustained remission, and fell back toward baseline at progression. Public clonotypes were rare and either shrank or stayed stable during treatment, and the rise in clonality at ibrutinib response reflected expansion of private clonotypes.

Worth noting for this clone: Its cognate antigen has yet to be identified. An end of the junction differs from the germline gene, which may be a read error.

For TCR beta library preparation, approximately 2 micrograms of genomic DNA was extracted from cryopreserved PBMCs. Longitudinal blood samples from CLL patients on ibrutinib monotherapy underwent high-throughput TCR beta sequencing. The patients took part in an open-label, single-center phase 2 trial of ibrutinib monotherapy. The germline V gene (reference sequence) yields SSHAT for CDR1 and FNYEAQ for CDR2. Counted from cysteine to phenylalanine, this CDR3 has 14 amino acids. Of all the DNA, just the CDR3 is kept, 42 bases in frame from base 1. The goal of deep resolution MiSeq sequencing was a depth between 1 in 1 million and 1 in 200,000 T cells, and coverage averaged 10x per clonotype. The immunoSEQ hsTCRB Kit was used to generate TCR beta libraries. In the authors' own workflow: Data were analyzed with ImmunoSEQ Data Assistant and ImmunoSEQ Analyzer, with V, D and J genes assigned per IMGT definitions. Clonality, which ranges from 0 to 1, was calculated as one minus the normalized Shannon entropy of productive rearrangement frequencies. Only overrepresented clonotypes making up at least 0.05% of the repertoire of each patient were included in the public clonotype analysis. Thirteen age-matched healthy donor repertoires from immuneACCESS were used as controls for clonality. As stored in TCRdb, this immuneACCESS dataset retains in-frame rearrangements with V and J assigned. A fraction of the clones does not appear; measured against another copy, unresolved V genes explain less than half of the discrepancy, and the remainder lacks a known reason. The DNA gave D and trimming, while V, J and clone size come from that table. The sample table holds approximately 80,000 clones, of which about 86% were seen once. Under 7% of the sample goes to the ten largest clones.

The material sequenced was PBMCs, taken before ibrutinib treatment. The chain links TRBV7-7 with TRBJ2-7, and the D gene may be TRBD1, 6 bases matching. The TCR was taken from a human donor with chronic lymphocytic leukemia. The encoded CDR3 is CASSKTGLMYEQYF. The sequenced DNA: TGTGCTAGCAGCAAAACAGGGCTAATGTACGAGCAGTACTTC.